The clone carrying this T cell receptor beta chain was observed many times. This entry comes from a study of metastatic and nonmetastatic thyroid tumors. The V gene's germline CDR1 is SQVTM and CDR2 ANQGSEA. This CDR3 contains 13 residues. V gave up 6 bases and J gave up 2 bases; unmatched junction bases: 7. TCRdb reanalyzed the PCR reads with MiXCR. The table shows about 33,000 clones, with about 10% occurring only once. No treatment had been given to any patient before thyroid surgery. The receptor was derived from a female donor with papillary thyroid cancer or a benign thyroid nodule (not recorded which). Some clones in this sample may be carry-over from other donors' samples. Sequenced input: blood. This chain joins TRBV29-1 and TRBJ2-7, with 7 bases fitting TRBD1. CDR3 sequence reads: CSVTGTDPYEQYF. The CDR3 DNA reads as TGCAGCGTCACCGGGACAGACCCCTACGAGCAGTACTTC.